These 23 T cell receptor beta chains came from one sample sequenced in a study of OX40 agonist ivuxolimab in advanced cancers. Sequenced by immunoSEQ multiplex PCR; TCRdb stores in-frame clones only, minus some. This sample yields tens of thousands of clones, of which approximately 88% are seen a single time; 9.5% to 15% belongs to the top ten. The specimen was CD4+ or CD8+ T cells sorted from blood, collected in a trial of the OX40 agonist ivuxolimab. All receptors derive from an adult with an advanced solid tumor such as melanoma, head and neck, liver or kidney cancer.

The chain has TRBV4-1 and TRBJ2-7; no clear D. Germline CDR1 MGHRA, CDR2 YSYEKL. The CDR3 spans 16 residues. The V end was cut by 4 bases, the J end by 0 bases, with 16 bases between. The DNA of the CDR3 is TGCGCCAGCAGCCCAAGTGGGCAGAGAAGCTCCTACGAGCAGTACTTC. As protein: CASSPSGQRSSYEQYF.

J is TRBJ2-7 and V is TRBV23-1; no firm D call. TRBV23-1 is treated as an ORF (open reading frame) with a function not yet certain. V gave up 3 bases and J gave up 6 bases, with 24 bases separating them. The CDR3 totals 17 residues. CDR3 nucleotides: TGCGCCAGCAGTCATCCAGGTGGTCCGGGCAGAGGTTGCGAGCAGTACGTC. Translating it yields CASSHPGGPGRGCEQYV.

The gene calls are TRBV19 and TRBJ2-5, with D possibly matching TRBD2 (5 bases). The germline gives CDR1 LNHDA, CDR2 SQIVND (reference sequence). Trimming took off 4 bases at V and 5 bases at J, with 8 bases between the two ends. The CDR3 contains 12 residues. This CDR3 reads CASSRRFETQYF. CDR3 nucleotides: TGTGCCAGTAGTAGGAGGTTTGAGACCCAGTACTTC.

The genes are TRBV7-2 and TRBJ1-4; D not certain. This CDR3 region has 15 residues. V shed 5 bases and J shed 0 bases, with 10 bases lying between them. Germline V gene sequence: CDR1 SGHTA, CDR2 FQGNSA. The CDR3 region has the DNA TGTGCCAGCAGCGTGGGCCCTTCAACTAATGAAAAACTGTTTTTT. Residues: CASSVGPSTNEKLFF. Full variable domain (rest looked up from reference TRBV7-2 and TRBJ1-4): GAGVSQSPSNKVTEKGKDVELRCDPISGHTALYWYRQSLGQGLEFLIYFQGNSAPDKSGLPSDRFSAERTGGSVSTLTIQRTQQEDSAVYLCASSVGPSTNEKLFFGSGTQLSVL.

CDR3 bases: TGTGCCAGCAGCTTAGCCGCAGTCACAGATACGCAGTATTTT. Translating it yields CASSLAAVTDTQYF. The V gene is TRBV7-2, the J gene TRBJ2-3; D not certain. This CDR3 contains 14 residues. Looked up from germline, CDR1 is SGHTA and CDR2 is FQGNSA. The V and J ends lost 0 bases and 2 bases respectively, with 6 bases between them. Full variable domain (outside the CDR3, taken from reference TRBV7-2 and TRBJ2-3): GAGVSQSPSNKVTEKGKDVELRCDPISGHTALYWYRQSLGQGLEFLIYFQGNSAPDKSGLPSDRFSAERTGGSVSTLTIQRTQQEDSAVYLCASSLAAVTDTQYFGPGTRLTVL.

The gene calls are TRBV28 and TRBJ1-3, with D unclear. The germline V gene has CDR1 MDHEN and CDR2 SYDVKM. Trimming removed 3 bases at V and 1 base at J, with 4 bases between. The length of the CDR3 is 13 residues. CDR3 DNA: TGTGCCAGCAGTTTTGGATCTGGAAACACCATATATTTT. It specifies CASSFGSGNTIYF. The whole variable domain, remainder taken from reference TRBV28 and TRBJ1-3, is DVKVTQSSRYLVKRTGEKVFLECVQDMDHENMFWYRQDPGLGLRLIYFSYDVKMKEKGDIPEGYSVSREKKERFSLILESASTNQTSMYLCASSFGSGNTIYFGEGSWLTVV.

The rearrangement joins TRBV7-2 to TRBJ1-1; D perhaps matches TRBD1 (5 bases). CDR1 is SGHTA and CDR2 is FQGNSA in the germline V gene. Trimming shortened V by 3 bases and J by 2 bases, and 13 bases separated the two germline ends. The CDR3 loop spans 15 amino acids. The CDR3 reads CASSFGDGVNTEAFF. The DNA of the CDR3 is TGTGCCAGCAGCTTCGGGGACGGTGTTAACACTGAAGCTTTCTTT.

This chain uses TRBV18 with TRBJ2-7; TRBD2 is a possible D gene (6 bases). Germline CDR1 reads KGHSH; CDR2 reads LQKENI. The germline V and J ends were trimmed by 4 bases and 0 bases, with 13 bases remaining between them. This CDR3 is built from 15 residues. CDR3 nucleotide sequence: TGTGCCAGCTCACAGGCGGCCGGGAGCTCCTACGAGCAGTACGTC. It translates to CASSQAAGSSYEQYV.

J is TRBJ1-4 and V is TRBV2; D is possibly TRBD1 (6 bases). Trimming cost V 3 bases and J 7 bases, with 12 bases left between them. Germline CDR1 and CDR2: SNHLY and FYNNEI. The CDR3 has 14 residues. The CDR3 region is CASSDGQPAEKLFF. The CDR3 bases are TGTGCCAGCAGTGATGGACAGCCTGCTGAAAAACTGTTTTTT.

In DNA form, the CDR3 reads TGTGCCAGCAGCTTATCAGGGATGTCACCCCTCCACTTT. Translation: CASSLSGMSPLHF. The chain carries TRBV7-9 and TRBJ1-6; tentatively, D is TRBD1 (5 bases). Trimming took off 2 bases at V and 10 bases at J, with 9 bases between the two ends. This CDR3 comprises 13 residues. Germline V lookup: CDR1 SEHNR, CDR2 FQNEAQ (reference sequence).

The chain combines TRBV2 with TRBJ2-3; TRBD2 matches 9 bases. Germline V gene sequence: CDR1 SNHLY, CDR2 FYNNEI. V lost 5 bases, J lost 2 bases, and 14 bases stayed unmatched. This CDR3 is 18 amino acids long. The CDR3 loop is CASSPGGSLAGITDTQYF. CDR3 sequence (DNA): TGTGCCAGCAGTCCCGGAGGGTCTCTAGCGGGAATCACAGATACGCAGTATTTT.

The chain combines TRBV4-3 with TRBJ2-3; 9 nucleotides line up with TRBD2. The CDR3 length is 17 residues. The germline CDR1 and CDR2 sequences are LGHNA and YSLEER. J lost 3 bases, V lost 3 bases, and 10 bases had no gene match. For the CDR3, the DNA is TGCGCCAGCAGCCATGGACCGGGACTAGCTGTAACAGATACGCAGTATTTT. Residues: CASSHGPGLAVTDTQYF.

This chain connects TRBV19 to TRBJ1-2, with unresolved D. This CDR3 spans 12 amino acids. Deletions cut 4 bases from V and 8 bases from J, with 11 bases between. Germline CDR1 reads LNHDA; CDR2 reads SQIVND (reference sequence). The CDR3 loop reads CASSNTGRGYTF. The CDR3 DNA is TGTGCCAGTAGTAACACCGGGAGAGGCTACACCTTC.

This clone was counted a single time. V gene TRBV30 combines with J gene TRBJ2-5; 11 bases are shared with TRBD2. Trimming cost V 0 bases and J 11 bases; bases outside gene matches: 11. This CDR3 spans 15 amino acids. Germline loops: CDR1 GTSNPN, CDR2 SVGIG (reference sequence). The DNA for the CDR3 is TGTGCCTGGAGTGTAGGCCTAGCGGGAGGCCGATATCAGTACTTC. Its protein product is CAWSVGLAGGRYQYF.

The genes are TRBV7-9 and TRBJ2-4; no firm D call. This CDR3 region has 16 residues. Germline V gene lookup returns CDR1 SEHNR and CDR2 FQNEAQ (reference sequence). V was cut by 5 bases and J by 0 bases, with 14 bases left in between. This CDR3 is CASSPPGPVAKNIQYF. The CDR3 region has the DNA TGTGCCAGCAGCCCCCCAGGCCCAGTAGCCAAAAACATTCAGTACTTC.

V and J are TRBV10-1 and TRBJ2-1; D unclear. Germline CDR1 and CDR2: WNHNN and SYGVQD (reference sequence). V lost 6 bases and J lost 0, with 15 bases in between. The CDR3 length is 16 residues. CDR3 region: CASRNHLEASYNEQFF. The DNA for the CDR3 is TGCGCCAGCAGAAACCACCTCGAGGCCTCCTACAATGAGCAGTTCTTC.

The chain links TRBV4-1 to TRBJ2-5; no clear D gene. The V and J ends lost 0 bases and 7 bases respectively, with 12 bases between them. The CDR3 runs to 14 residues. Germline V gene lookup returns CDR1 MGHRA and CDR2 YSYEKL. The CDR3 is CASSQEREWRTQYF. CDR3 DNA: TGCGCCAGCAGCCAAGAAAGGGAATGGCGGACCCAGTACTTC.

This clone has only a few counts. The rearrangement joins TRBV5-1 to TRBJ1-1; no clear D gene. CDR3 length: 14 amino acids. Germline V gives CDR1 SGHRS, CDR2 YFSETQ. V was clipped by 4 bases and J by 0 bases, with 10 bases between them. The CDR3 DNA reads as TGCGCCAGCAGCACCGGGAGTATGAACACTGAAGCTTTCTTT. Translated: CASSTGSMNTEAFF.

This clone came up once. The CDR3 here is CASTPPYSNQPQHF. The DNA for the CDR3 is TGTGCCAGCACTCCGCCATATAGCAATCAGCCCCAGCATTTT. This rearrangement joins TRBV28 to TRBJ1-5; D is undetermined. This CDR3 contains 14 residues. CDR1 is MDHEN, CDR2 SYDVKM, per germline. Trimming took 7 bases from V and 0 from J, leaving 10 bases between them.

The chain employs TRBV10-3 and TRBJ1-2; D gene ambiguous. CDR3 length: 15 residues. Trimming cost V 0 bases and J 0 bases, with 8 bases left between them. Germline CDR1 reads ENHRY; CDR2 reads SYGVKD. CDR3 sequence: CAISESLAANYGYTF. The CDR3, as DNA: TGTGCCATCAGTGAGTCCCTCGCAGCTAACTATGGCTACACCTTC.

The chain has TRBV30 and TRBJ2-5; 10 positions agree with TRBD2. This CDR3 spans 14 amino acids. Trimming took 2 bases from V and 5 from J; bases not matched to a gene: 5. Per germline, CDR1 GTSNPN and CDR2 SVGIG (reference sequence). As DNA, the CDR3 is TGTGCCTGGAGTCTCTCACTAGCGGGGGAGACCCAGTACTTC. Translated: CAWSLSLAGETQYF.

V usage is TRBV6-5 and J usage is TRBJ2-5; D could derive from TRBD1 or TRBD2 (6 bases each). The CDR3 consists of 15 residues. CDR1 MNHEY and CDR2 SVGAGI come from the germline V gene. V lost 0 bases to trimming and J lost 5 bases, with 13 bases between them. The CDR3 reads CASSYSMGGAETQYF. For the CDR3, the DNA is TGTGCCAGCAGTTACTCGATGGGGGGCGCGGAGACCCAGTACTTC.

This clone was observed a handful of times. The CDR3 spells CASRDRAGNTIYF. DNA for the CDR3: TGTGCCAGCCGAGACAGGGCTGGAAACACCATATATTTT. The rearrangement links TRBV6-5 to TRBJ1-3; TRBD1 matches 7 bases. With V trimmed by 8 bases and J by 2 bases, 3 bases remained unmatched. The CDR3 length is 13 residues. Germline V gene lookup returns CDR1 MNHEY and CDR2 SVGAGI.